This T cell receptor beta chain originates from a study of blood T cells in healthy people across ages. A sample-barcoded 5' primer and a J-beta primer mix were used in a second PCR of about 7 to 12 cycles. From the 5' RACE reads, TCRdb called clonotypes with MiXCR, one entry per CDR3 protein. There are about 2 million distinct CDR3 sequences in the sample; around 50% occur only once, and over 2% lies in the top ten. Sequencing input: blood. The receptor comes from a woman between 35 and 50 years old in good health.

The DNA of the CDR3 is TGTGCCAGCGCAACGGCTAGCGGGGGGTTGCGACGGCAGTACTTC. Protein sequence: CASATASGGLRRQYF. The chain carries TRBV28 and TRBJ2-5; TRBD2 aligns across 11 bases. CDR3 length equals 15 residues. V shed 8 bases, J shed 11 bases, and the junction held 16 bases outside the gene matches. CDR1 is MDHEN, CDR2 SYDVKM, per germline.